These T cell receptor beta chains were read from a single sample in a study of response to subunit inactivated influenza vaccine. TCRdb called the RT-PCR reads again in MiXCR, with one record for every CDR3 protein. Of approximately 530,000 distinct CDR3 sequences in the sample, less than 7.5% were seen once. Sequenced material: PBMCs from blood, taken roughly 24 months after vaccination. These receptors were collected from a man aged 45-69 years who received an inactivated influenza vaccine. Both conserved end residues are part of each CDR3. D genes are given only for firm matches. Where a row states a size, it is once, few, many or the class of an expanded clone; other rows omit it.

TRBJ2-5	.	TRBV7-9	many	CASSLGITEETQYF	TGTGCCAGCAGCTTAGGTATTACGGAAGAGACCCAGTACTTC
TRBJ2-1	.	TRBV15	.	CATRLGQGGTYNEQFF	TGTGCCACCCGCCTGGGGCAGGGAGGAACCTACAATGAGCAGTTCTTC
TRBJ2-1	.	TRBV5-1	many	CASRPRGAQYNEQFF	TGCGCCAGCAGGCCCAGGGGAGCTCAATACAATGAGCAGTTCTTC
TRBJ2-3	.	TRBV7-9	many	CASTNGVPDTQYF	TGTGCCAGCACCAACGGAGTGCCAGATACGCAGTATTTT
TRBJ1-1	.	TRBV20-1	few	CSARGTVNTEAFF	TGCAGTGCTAGAGGGACGGTGAACACTGAAGCTTTCTTT
TRBJ2-7	.	TRBV20-1	few	CSARTAYSYEQYF	TGCAGTGCCAGGACAGCCTACTCCTACGAGCAGTACTTC
TRBJ2-5	.	TRBV19	.	CASRTGRGETQYF	TGTGCCAGCCGCACAGGGAGGGGCGAGACCCAGTACTTC
TRBJ2-5	.	TRBV5-5	.	CASSLWGLQETQYF	TGTGCCAGCAGCTTGTGGGGGCTCCAAGAGACCCAGTACTTC
TRBJ2-1	TRBD2	TRBV4-1	many	CASSQVAGGYNEQFF	TGCGCCAGCAGCCAAGTTGCCGGGGGGTACAATGAGCAGTTCTTC
TRBJ1-1	.	TRBV20-1	.	CSASEGGLAVTEAFF	TGCAGTGCTTCCGAGGGGGGGTTGGCAGTCACTGAAGCTTTCTTT
TRBJ2-7	.	TRBV5-6	.	CASRRLASYEQYF	TGTGCCAGCAGACGTCTGGCCTCCTACGAGCAGTACTTC
TRBJ2-1	TRBD2	TRBV6-2/TRBV6-3	.	CASSFPGLAANEQFF	TGTGCCAGCAGTTTTCCGGGACTAGCAGCCAATGAGCAGTTCTTC
TRBJ2-7	.	TRBV7-8	many	CASSSPLVPEQYF	TGTGCCAGCAGCTCCCCGCTAGTACCCGAGCAGTACTTC
TRBJ2-7	.	TRBV20-1	.	CSAIPDTDSYEQYF	TGCAGTGCTATCCCCGACACCGACTCCTACGAGCAGTACTTC
TRBJ2-3	TRBD2	TRBV20-1	few	CSARDRVTSPSTDTQYF	TGCAGTGCTAGAGATCGAGTGACTAGCCCAAGCACAGATACGCAGTATTTT
TRBJ2-2	.	TRBV4-2	.	CASSQGYRTVMNTGELFF	TGTGCCAGCAGCCAAGGTTACCGGACAGTTATGAACACCGGGGAGCTGTTTTTT
TRBJ1-2	.	TRBV27	many	CASSLGLGGNYGYTF	TGTGCCAGCAGTTTAGGTCTTGGGGGGAACTATGGCTACACCTTC
TRBJ2-1	TRBD2	TRBV5-6	many	CASSLEGLAGGGNEQFF	TGTGCCAGCAGCTTGGAGGGACTAGCGGGAGGAGGCAATGAGCAGTTCTTC
TRBJ2-7	.	TRBV18	many	CASSPEGFDREQYF	TGTGCCAGCTCACCAGAGGGTTTTGACCGCGAGCAGTACTTC
TRBJ2-1	.	TRBV7-2	few	CASSQDFGEQFF	TGTGCCAGCAGCCAGGATTTTGGTGAGCAGTTCTTC
TRBJ1-2	.	TRBV20-1	few	CSARGGTFAGYTF	TGCAGTGCTAGAGGGGGTACCTTCGCTGGCTACACCTTC
TRBJ2-7	.	TRBV29-1	few	CSVPQPQGSEQYF	TGCAGCGTTCCACAACCCCAGGGGAGTGAGCAGTACTTC
TRBJ2-2	.	TRBV11-2	few	CASSLDLKTVANTGELFF	TGTGCCAGCAGCTTAGATCTAAAAACAGTTGCGAACACCGGGGAGCTGTTTTTT
TRBJ2-5	TRBD2	TRBV29-1	.	CSGGLAQETQYF	TGCAGCGGGGGACTAGCCCAAGAGACCCAGTACTTC
TRBJ1-4	.	TRBV7-9	many	CASSEIGEKLFF	TGTGCCAGCAGTGAGATCGGGGAAAAACTGTTTTTT
TRBJ2-1	.	TRBV4-3	few	CASSQDDDSLYNEQFF	TGCGCCAGCAGCCAGGATGATGACAGTCTATACAATGAGCAGTTCTTC
TRBJ1-4	TRBD1	TRBV7-8	few	CASSAYRGDREKLFF	TGTGCCAGCAGCGCCTACAGGGGAGATCGAGAAAAACTGTTTTTT
TRBJ2-7	.	TRBV19	.	CASSVDRSYEQYF	TGTGCCAGTAGTGTGGACCGCTCCTACGAGCAGTACTTC
TRBJ1-6	TRBD1	TRBV4-3	few	CASSRGQGTNSPLHF	TGCGCCAGCAGCCGAGGACAGGGGACGAATTCACCCCTCCACTTT
TRBJ2-1	TRBD2	TRBV11-1	many	CASSLRFKSGISSYNEQFF	TGTGCCAGCAGCTTAAGGTTTAAGAGCGGGATAAGCTCCTACAATGAGCAGTTCTTC
TRBJ2-2	TRBD1	TRBV3-1	few	CASSQRTGLFPGELFF	TGTGCCAGCAGCCAGCGGACAGGGTTGTTTCCCGGGGAGCTGTTTTTT
TRBJ2-5	.	TRBV29-1	many	CSVWQGGFETQYF	TGCAGCGTTTGGCAGGGGGGCTTTGAGACCCAGTACTTC
TRBJ2-3	TRBD2	TRBV7-2	many	CASSPKRGATTDTQYF	TGTGCCAGCAGCCCAAAGCGGGGCGCCACAACAGATACGCAGTATTTT
TRBJ2-1	TRBD1	TRBV4-1	.	CASSQVKGGSLSSYNEQFF	TGCGCCAGCAGCCAAGTAAAAGGGGGCTCACTTAGCTCCTACAATGAGCAGTTCTTC
TRBJ1-1	.	TRBV29-1	few	CSVDGGGYTEAFF	TGCAGCGTTGATGGGGGAGGGTATACTGAAGCTTTCTTT
TRBJ2-3	.	TRBV20-1	.	CSARTWGLETDTQYF	TGCAGTGCTAGAACCTGGGGCCTGGAAACAGATACGCAGTATTTT
TRBJ2-3	.	TRBV6-5	.	CASSYPRNPASTDTQYF	TGTGCCAGCAGTTACCCCCGAAACCCTGCTAGCACAGATACGCAGTATTTT
TRBJ2-1	TRBD2	TRBV7-2	.	CASSLAGLGHRGEQFF	TGTGCCAGCAGCTTAGCGGGACTAGGCCATCGGGGTGAGCAGTTCTTC
TRBJ2-7	.	TRBV6-1	few	CASSGDGVYEQYF	TGTGCCAGCAGTGGGGACGGGGTATACGAGCAGTACTTC
TRBJ2-6	.	TRBV24-1	many	CATSDEGSGANVLTF	TGTGCCACCAGTGATGAAGGGTCTGGGGCCAACGTCCTGACTTTC
TRBJ2-1	.	TRBV6-2/TRBV6-3	.	CASSRRVHEQFF	TGTGCCAGCAGTCGCAGGGTGCATGAGCAGTTCTTC
TRBJ2-6	.	TRBV7-6	.	CASSLFAKGAGANVLTF	TGTGCCAGCAGCTTATTCGCCAAGGGGGCTGGGGCCAACGTCCTGACTTTC
TRBJ2-5	.	TRBV5-1	many	CASSLAGAETQYF	TGCGCCAGCAGCTTGGCTGGGGCGGAGACCCAGTACTTC
TRBJ1-5	TRBD1	TRBV12-3/TRBV12-4	few	CASSRGVSGGGQPQHF	TGTGCCAGCAGCCGTGGTGTATCAGGGGGCGGTCAGCCCCAGCATTTT
TRBJ2-1	TRBD2	TRBV4-3	few	CASSQDTFIGGVGNEQFF	TGCGCCAGCAGCCAAGATACGTTCATCGGGGGGGTCGGGAATGAGCAGTTCTTC
TRBJ1-1	.	TRBV28	many	CASSFLDTEAFF	TGTGCCAGCAGTTTCCTAGACACTGAAGCTTTCTTT
TRBJ1-1	.	TRBV6-1	many	CASIPGAGRVMNTEAFF	TGTGCCAGCATACCCGGGGCGGGACGGGTCATGAACACTGAAGCTTTCTTT
TRBJ2-7	TRBD1	TRBV6-1	.	CASRPTRDSYEQYF	TGTGCCAGCAGGCCCACGAGGGACAGCTACGAGCAGTACTTC
TRBJ2-7	TRBD1	TRBV28	few	CASSLPQRQTGTGLYEQYF	TGTGCCAGCAGTTTACCGCAGCGCCAAACCGGGACAGGGTTATACGAGCAGTACTTC
TRBJ2-7	TRBD1	TRBV20-1	once	CSATPPGQGITYEQYF	TGCAGTGCGACGCCCCCGGGACAGGGGATCACCTACGAGCAGTACTTC
TRBJ2-5	TRBD1	TRBV7-7	.	CASSRGQGGQETQYF	TGTGCTAGCAGCCGGGGACAGGGGGGCCAAGAGACCCAGTACTTC